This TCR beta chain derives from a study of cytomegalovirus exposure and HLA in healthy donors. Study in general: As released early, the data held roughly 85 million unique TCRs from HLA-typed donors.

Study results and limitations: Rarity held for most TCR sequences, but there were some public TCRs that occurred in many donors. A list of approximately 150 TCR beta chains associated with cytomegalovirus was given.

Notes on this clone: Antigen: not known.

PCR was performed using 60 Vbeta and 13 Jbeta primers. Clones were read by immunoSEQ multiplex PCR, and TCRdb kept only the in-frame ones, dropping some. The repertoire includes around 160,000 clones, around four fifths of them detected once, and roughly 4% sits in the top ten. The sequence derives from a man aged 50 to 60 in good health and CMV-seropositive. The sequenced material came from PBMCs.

The DNA of the CDR3 is TGTGCCAGCAGCTTAAGTCGGGGGGAACGCCACGAGCAGTACTTC. Translating gives CASSLSRGERHEQYF. The chain combines TRBV7-2 with TRBJ2-7; 7 bases are a match to TRBD2. Trimming cost V 2 bases and J 5 bases; bases outside gene matches: 9. The length of the CDR3 is 15 residues. Germline loops: CDR1 SGHTA, CDR2 FQGNSA.